The rows below give T cell receptor beta chains drawn from one sample of a study of blood T cells in healthy people across ages. TCRdb independently ran MiXCR on the 5' RACE reads; one entry per CDR3 protein. The table lists approximately 350,000 distinct CDR3 sequences, over 45% of them singletons. Material for sequencing was blood. Receptors originate from a man in his sixties in good health. Each CDR3 is given with its conserved first and last residue. Each record gives: CDR3 length, J gene, V gene, clone size, D gene, CDR3 DNA, CDR3 protein. A D gene is named only where the DNA matches it firmly. Part of the rows lack a size; the others show once, few, many or a class for expanded clones.

length: 15
J: TRBJ2-1
V: TRBV29-1
size: few
D: TRBD2
DNA: TGCAGCGTTGGGACTAGCGGGGGGGCGTGGGATGAGCAGTTCTTC
CDR3: CSVGTSGGAWDEQFF

length: 15
J: TRBJ2-3
V: TRBV10-3
size: -
D: TRBD2
DNA: TGTGCCATCAGAGGCAGCGGGGCAAGAATGGATACGCAGTATTTT
CDR3: CAIRGSGARMDTQYF

length: 18
J: TRBJ2-5
V: TRBV4-1
size: few
D: TRBD2
DNA: TGCGCCAGCAGCCAAGATCTAGCGGGGGGAGTGTACCAAGAGACCCAGTACTTC
CDR3: CASSQDLAGGVYQETQYF

length: 12
J: TRBJ2-1
V: TRBV29-1
size: -
D: -
DNA: TGCAGCGTTAGACAGGGGTCTAGCGGGCAGTTCTTC
CDR3: CSVRQGSSGQFF

length: 11
J: TRBJ2-5
V: TRBV28
size: -
D: -
DNA: TGTGCCAGCGAGGTAGGGGCCCGGTGGTACTTC
CDR3: CASEVGARWYF

length: 13
J: TRBJ2-1
V: TRBV2
size: -
D: TRBD2
DNA: TGTGCCAGCATAGCGGGAGGGACCAATGAGCAGTTCTTC
CDR3: CASIAGGTNEQFF

length: 13
J: TRBJ2-1
V: TRBV2
size: -
D: -
DNA: TGTGCCGGGGCCGGGACACTCGACAATGAGCAGTTCTTC
CDR3: CAGAGTLDNEQFF

length: 14
J: TRBJ1-2
V: TRBV28
size: -
D: -
DNA: TGTGCCAGCTGCCGGAGGGGGACCAACTATGGCTACACCTTC
CDR3: CASCRRGTNYGYTF

length: 16
J: TRBJ2-1
V: TRBV18
size: -
D: -
DNA: TGTGCCAGCTCACCAATCCGGACAACGGATTCAAATGAGCAGTTCTTC
CDR3: CASSPIRTTDSNEQFF

length: 10
J: TRBJ1-2
V: TRBV7-9
size: -
D: -
DNA: TGTGCCAGCGTGGGGGGCGTTCACACCTTC
CDR3: CASVGGVHTF

length: 13
J: TRBJ2-1
V: TRBV29-1
size: -
D: TRBD1
DNA: TGCAGCGCGATGACAGGGTCCTACAATGAGCAGTTCTTC
CDR3: CSAMTGSYNEQFF

length: 17
J: TRBJ2-3
V: TRBV12-3/TRBV12-4
size: -
D: TRBD1
DNA: TGTGCCAGCAGTCGTCCGGGACAGAGAATATCCACAGATACGCAGTATTTT
CDR3: CASSRPGQRISTDTQYF